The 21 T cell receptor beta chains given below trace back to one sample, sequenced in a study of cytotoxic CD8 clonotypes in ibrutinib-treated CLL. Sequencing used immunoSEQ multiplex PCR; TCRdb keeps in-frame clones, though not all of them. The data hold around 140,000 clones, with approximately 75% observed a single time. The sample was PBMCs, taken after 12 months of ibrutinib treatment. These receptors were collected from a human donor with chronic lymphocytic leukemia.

CDR3 sequence reads: CAIRTGLALSEQYF. The CDR3 DNA reads as TGTGCCATCAGAACGGGACTAGCGTTAAGCGAGCAGTACTTC. The chain recombines TRBV10-3 with TRBJ2-7; 10 nucleotides match TRBD2. The CDR3 covers 14 residues. Germline V lookup: CDR1 ENHRY, CDR2 SYGVKD. Trimming at V came to 6 bases and at J to 6 bases, leaving 8 bases not matched to a gene.

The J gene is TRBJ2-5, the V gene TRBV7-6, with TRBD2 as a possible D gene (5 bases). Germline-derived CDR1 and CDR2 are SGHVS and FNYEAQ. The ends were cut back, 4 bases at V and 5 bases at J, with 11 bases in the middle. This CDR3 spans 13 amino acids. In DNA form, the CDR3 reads TGTGCCAGCAGCTCGATTGGCGGGGAGACCCAGTACTTC. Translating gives CASSSIGGETQYF.

The CDR3 DNA reads as TGCAGCGTTGTGGGGACTAGTTCTAACAATGAGCAGTTCTTC. It specifies CSVVGTSSNNEQFF. The J gene is TRBJ2-1, the V gene TRBV29-1; TRBD2 matches 8 bases. Trimming removed 4 bases from V and 5 bases from J; junction bases left unmatched: 7. The V gene's germline CDR1 is SQVTM and CDR2 ANQGSEA. The CDR3 has 14 amino acids.

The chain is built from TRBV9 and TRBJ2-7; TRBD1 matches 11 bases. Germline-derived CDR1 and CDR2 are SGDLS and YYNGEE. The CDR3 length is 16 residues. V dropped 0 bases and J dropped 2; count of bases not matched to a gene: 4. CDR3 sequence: CASSVEGTGGTYEQYF. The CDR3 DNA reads TGTGCCAGCAGCGTAGAGGGGACAGGGGGTACCTACGAGCAGTACTTC.

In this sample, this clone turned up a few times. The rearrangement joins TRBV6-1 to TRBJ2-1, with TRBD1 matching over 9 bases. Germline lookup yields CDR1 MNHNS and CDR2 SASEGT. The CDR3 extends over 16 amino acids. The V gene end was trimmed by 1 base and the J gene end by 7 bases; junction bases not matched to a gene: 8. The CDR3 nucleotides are TGTGCCAGCAGTGAAGGTCGGGGACAGGGAGTGAATGAGCAGTTCTTC. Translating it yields CASSEGRGQGVNEQFF.

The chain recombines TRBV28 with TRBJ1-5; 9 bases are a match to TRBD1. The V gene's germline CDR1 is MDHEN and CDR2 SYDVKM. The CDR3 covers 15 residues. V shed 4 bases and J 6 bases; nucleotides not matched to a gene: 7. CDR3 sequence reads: CASSSTGQGTQPQHF. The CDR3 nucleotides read TGTGCCAGCAGTTCTACCGGACAGGGGACTCAGCCCCAGCATTTT.

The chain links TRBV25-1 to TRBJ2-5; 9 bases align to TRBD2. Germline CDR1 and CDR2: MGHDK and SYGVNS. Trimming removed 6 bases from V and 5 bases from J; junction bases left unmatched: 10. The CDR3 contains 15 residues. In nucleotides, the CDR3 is TGTGCCAGCAGCGATAGCGGGAGAGGGTTGGAGACCCAGTACTTC. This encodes CASSDSGRGLETQYF.

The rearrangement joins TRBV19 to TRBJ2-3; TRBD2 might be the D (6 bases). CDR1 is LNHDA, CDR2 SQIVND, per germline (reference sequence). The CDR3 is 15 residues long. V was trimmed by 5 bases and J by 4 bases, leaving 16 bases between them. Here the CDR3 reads CASSQKRGFSDTQYF. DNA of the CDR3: TGTGCCAGTAGTCAAAAACGGGGGTTCTCAGATACGCAGTATTTT.

CDR3 residues: CASSFLGEGTQYF. CDR3 sequence (DNA): TGTGCCAGCAGCTTTTTGGGGGAAGGGACCCAGTACTTC. This chain links TRBV7-9 with TRBJ2-5, with D possibly called TRBD1 or TRBD2 (5 bases each). Trimming left V 3 bases short and J 7 bases short, with 12 bases between. The germline V gene encodes CDR1 SEHNR and CDR2 FQNEAQ (reference sequence). The CDR3 contains 13 residues.

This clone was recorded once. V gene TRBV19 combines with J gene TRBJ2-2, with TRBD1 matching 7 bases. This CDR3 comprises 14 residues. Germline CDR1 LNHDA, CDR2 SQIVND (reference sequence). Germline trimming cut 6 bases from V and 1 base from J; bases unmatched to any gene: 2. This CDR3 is CASRNRGNTGELFF. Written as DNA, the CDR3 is TGTGCCAGTAGGAACAGGGGGAACACCGGGGAGCTGTTTTTT. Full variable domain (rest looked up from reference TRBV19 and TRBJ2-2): DGGITQSPKYLFRKEGQNVTLSCEQNLNHDAMYWYRQDPGQGLRLIYYSQIVNDFQKGDIAEGYSVSREKKESFPLTVTSAQKNPTAFYLCASRNRGNTGELFFGEGSRLTVL.

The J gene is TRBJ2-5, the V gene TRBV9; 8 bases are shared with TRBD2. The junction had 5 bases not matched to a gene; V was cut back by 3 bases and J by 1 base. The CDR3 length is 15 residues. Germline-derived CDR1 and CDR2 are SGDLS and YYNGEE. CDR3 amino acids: CASSDRAGGQETQYF. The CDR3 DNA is TGTGCCAGCAGCGACCGCGCGGGGGGCCAAGAGACCCAGTACTTC.

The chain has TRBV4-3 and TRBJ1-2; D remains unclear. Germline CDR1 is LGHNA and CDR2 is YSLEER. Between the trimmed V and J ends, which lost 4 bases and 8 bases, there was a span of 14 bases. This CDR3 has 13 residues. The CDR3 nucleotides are TGCGCCAGCAGCCTACTGCCCCAGCAAGGCTACACCTTC. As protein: CASSLLPQQGYTF.

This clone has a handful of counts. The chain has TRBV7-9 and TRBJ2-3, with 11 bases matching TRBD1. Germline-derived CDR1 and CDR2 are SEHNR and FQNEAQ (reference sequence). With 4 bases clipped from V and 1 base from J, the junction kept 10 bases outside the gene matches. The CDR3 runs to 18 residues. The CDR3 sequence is CASSSGQGGEAGTDTQYF. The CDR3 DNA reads TGTGCCAGCAGCTCGGGACAGGGGGGTGAAGCGGGCACAGATACGCAGTATTTT.

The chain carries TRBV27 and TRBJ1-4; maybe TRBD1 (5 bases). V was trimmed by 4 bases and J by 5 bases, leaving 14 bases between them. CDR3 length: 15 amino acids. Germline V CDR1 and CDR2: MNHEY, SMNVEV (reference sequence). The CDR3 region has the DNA TGTGCCAGCAGTTCCGGCGACAGTTTCAATGAAAAACTGTTTTTT. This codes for CASSSGDSFNEKLFF.

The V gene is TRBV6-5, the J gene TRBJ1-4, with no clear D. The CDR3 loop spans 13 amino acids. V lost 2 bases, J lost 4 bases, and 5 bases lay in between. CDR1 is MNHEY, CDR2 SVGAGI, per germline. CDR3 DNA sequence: TGTGCCAGCAGTTACGCCCTTAATGAAAAACTGTTTTTT. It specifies CASSYALNEKLFF.

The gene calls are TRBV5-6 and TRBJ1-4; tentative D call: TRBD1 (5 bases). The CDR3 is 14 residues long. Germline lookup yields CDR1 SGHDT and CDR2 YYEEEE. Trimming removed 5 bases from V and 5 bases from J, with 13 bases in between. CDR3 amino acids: CASSTFGGNEKLFF. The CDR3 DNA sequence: TGTGCCAGCAGTACCTTCGGGGGAAATGAAAAACTGTTTTTT.

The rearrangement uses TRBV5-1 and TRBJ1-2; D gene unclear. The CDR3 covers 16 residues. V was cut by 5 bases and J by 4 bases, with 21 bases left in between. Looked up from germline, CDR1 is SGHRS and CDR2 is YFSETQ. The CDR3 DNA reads TGCGCCAGCAGTTCGGCCTCCTTATCAGGTGCCTATGGCTACACCTTC. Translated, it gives CASSSASLSGAYGYTF.

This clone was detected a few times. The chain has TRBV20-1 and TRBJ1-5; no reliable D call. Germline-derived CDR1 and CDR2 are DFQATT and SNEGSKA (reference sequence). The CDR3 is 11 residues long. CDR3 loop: CSAGDYQPQHF. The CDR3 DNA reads TGCAGCGCCGGTGATTATCAGCCCCAGCATTTT.

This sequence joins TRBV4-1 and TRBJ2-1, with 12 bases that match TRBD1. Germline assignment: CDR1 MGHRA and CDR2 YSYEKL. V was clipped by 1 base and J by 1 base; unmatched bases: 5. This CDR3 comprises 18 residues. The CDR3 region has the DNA TGCGCCAGCAGCCAAGCGGGGACAGGGGGCAGGTCCTACAATGAGCAGTTCTTC. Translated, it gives CASSQAGTGGRSYNEQFF.

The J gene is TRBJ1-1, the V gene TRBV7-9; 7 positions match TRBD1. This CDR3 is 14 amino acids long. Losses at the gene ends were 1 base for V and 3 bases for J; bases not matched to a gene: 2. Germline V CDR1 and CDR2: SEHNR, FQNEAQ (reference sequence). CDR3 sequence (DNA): TGTGCCAGCAGCTTAGTTCAGGGGGACACTGAAGCTTTCTTT. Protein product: CASSLVQGDTEAFF. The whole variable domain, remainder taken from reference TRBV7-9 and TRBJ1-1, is DTGVSQNPRHKITKRGQNVTFRCDPISEHNRLYWYRQTLGQGPEFLTYFQNEAQLEKSRLLSDRFSAERPKGSFSTLEIQRTEQGDSAMYLCASSLVQGDTEAFFGQGTRLTVV.

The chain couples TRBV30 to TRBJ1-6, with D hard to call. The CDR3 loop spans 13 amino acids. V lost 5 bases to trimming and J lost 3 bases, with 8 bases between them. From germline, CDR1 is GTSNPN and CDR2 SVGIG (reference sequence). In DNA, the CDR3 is TGTGCCTGGTCTCGGCTCTATAATTCACCCCTCCACTTT. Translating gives CAWSRLYNSPLHF.